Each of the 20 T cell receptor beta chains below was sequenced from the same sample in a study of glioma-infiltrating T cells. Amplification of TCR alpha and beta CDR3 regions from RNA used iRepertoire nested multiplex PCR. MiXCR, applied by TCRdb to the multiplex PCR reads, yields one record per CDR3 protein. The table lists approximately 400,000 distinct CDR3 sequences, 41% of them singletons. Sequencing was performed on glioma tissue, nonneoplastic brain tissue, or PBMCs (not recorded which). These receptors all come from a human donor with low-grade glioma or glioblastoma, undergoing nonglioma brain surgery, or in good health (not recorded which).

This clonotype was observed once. The CDR3 bases are TGTGCCAGTAGTATAGGCGGTTTCGAGCCGGGTATAGCCTACGAGCAGTACTTC. This encodes CASSIGGFEPGIAYEQYF. The J gene is TRBJ2-7, the V gene TRBV19, with D uncertain. The length of the CDR3 is 18 residues. V was clipped by 1 base and J by 2 bases, with 21 bases between them. Germline V gives CDR1 LNHDA, CDR2 SQIVND (reference sequence).

Here the CDR3 reads CASSYNPRVEANTGELFF. The CDR3 DNA reads TGTGCCAGCAGTTATAATCCGAGGGTTGAAGCGAACACCGGGGAGCTGTTTTTT. The rearrangement joins TRBV6-2 or TRBV6-3 to TRBJ2-2; weak D call: TRBD2 (5 bases). Germline CDR1 is MNHEY and CDR2 is SVGEGT. V shed 3 bases and J shed 0 bases, with 17 bases lying between them. This CDR3 contains 18 residues.

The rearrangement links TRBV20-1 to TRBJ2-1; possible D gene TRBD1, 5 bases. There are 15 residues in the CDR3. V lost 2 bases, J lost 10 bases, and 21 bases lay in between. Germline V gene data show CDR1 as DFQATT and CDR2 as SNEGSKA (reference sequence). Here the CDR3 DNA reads TGCAGTGCTAGAACCACAGGAGCGATCTCCTACGAGCAGTTCTTC. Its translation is CSARTTGAISYEQFF.

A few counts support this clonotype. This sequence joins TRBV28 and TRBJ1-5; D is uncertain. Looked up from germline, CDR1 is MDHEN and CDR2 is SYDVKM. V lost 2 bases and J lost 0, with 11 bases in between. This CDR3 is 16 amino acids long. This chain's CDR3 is CASSLLQSFSNQPQHF. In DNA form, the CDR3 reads TGTGCCAGCAGTTTACTTCAGAGTTTTAGCAATCAGCCCCAGCATTTT.

The CDR3 protein is CASSPRPGLAGVSYEQYF. CDR3 sequence (DNA): TGTGCCAGCAGCCCTCGACCTGGACTAGCGGGAGTCTCCTACGAGCAGTACTTC. The V gene is TRBV3-1, the J gene TRBJ2-7; 13 bases align to TRBD2. The CDR3 consists of 18 residues. V lost 4 bases, J lost 0 bases, and 9 bases stayed unmatched. The germline V gene has CDR1 LGHDT and CDR2 YNNKEL (reference sequence).

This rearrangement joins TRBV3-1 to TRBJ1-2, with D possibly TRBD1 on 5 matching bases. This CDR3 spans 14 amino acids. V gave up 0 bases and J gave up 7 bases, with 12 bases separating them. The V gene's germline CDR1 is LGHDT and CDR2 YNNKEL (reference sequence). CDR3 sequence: CASSQDATGGGYTF. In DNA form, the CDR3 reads TGTGCCAGCAGCCAAGATGCCACCGGGGGTGGCTACACCTTC.

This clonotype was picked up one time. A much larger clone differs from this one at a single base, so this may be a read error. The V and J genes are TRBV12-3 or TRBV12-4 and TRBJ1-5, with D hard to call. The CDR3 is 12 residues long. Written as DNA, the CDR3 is TGTGTCAGCAGTAATAGCAATCAGCCCCAGCATTTT. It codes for CVSSNSNQPQHF.

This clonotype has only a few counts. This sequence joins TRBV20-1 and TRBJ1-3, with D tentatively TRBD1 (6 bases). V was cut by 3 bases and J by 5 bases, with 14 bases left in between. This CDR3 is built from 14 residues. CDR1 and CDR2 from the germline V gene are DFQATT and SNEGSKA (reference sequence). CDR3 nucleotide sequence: TGCAGTGCTAGTGCCGGGACAACTCGAAACACCATATATTTT. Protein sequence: CSASAGTTRNTIYF.

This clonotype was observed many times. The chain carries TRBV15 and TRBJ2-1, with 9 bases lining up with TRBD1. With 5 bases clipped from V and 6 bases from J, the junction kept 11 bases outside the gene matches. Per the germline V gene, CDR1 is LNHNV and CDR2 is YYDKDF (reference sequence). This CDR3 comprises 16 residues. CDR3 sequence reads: CATSAHRDRAGNEQFF. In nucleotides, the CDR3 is TGTGCCACCAGCGCTCACCGGGACAGGGCAGGCAATGAGCAGTTCTTC.

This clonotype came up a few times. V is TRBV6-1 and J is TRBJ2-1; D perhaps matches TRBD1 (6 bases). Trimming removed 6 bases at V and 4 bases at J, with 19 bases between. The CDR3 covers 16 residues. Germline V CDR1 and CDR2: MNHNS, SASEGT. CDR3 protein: CASSDRTGLGYNEQFF. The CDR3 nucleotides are TGTGCCAGCAGCGACCGTACAGGGTTGGGGTACAATGAGCAGTTCTTC.

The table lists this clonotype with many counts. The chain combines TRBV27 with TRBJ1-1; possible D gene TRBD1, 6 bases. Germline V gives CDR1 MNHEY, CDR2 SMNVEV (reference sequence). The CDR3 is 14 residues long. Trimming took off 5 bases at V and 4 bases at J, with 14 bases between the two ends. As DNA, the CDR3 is TGTGCCAGCAGTCTAGCGGGGGCAGGCACTGAAGCTTTCTTT. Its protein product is CASSLAGAGTEAFF.

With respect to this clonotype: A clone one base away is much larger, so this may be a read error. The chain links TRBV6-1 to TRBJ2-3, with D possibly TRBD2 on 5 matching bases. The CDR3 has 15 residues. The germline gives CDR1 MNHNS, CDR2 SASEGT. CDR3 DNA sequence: TGTGCCAGCAGTTTAGGACCTCCTAGCACAGATACGCACTATTTT. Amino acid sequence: CASSLGPPSTDTHYF.

CDR3 DNA sequence: TGCGCCAGCAGCCAAGATCGCAGGGGGCATTACGAGCAGTACTTC. Translation gives CASSQDRRGHYEQYF. V usage is TRBV4-1 and J usage is TRBJ2-1, with 8 nucleotides matching TRBD1. Matching the DNA end better, TRBJ2-7 makes the J call doubtful. The CDR3 runs to 15 residues. CDR1 and CDR2 (germline): MGHRA, YSYEKL.

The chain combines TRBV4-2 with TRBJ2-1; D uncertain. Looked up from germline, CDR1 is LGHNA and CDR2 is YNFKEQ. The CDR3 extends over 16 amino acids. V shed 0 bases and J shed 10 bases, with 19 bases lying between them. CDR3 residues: CASSQDLGSLWWEQFF. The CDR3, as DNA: TGTGCCAGCAGCCAAGATCTGGGGTCTCTGTGGTGGGAGCAGTTCTTC.

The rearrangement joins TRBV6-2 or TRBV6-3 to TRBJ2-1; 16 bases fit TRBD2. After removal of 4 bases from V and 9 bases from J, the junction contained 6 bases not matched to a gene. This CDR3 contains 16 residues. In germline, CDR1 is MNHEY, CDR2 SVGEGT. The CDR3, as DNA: TGTGCCAGCAGTTCCGCCGGGACTAGCGGGAGGGCTGAGCAGTTCTTC. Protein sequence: CASSSAGTSGRAEQFF.

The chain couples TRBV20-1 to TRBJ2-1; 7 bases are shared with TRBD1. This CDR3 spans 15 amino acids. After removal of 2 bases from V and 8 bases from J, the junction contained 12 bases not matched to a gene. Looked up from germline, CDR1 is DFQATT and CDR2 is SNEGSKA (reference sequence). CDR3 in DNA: TGCAGTGCTAGACCCCTCGACAGGGCTCGGCATGAGCAGTTCTTC. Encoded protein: CSARPLDRARHEQFF.

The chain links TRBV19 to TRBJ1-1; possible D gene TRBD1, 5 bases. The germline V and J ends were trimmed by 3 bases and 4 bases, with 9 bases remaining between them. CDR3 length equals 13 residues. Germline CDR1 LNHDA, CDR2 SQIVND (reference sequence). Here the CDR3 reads CASSMWGVTEAFF. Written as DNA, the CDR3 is TGTGCCAGTAGTATGTGGGGGGTCACTGAAGCTTTCTTT. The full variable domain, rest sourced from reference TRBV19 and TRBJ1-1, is DGGITQSPKYLFRKEGQNVTLSCEQNLNHDAMYWYRQDPGQGLRLIYYSQIVNDFQKGDIAEGYSVSREKKESFPLTVTSAQKNPTAFYLCASSMWGVTEAFFGQGTRLTVV.

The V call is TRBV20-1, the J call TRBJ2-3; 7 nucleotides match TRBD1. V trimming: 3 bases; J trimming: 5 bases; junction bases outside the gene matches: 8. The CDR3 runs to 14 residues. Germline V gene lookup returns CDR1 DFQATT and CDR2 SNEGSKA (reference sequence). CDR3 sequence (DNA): TGCAGTGCTAGGAGGGTGGCAGGGGGAGATACGCAGTATTTT. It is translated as CSARRVAGGDTQYF.

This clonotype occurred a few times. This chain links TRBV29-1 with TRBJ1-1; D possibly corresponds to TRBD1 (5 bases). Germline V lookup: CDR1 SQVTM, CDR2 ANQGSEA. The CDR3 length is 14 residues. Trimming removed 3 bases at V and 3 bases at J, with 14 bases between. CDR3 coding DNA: TGCAGCGTTGACTGGGGGAGGGGCGACACTGAAGCTTTCTTT. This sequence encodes CSVDWGRGDTEAFF. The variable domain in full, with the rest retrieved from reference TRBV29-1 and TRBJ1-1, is SAVISQKPSRDICQRGTSLTIQCQVDSQVTMMFWYRQQPGQSLTLIATANQGSEATYESGFVIDKFPISRPNLTFSTLTVSNMSPEDSSIYLCSVDWGRGDTEAFFGQGTRLTVV.

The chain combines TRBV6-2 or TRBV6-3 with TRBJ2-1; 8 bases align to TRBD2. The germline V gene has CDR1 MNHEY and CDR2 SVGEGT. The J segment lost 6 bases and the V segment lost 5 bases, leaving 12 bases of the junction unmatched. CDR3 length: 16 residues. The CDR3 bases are TGTGCCAGCAGTCCTTATAGCGGGATTGTCTGCAATGAGCAGTTCTTC. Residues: CASSPYSGIVCNEQFF.